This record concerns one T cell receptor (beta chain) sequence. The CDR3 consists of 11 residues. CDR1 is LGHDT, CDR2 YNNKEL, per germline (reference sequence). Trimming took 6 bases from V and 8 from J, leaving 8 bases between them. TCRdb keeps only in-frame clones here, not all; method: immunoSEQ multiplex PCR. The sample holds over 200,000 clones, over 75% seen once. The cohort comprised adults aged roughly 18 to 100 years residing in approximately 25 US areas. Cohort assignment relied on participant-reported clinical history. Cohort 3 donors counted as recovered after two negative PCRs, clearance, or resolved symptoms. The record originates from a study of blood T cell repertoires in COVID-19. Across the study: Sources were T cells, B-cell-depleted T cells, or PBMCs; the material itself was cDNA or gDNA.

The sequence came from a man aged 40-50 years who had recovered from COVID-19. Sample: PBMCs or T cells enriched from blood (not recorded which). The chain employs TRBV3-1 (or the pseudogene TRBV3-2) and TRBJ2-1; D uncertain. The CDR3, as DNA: TGTGCCAGCAGGTTAGCCCATGAGCAGTTCTTC. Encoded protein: CASRLAHEQFF.